The 31 T cell receptor beta chains below were found in one sample sequenced in a study of shared clonotypes between healthy human individuals. Profiled with immunoSEQ multiplex PCR; TCRdb holds only in-frame clones, not every one. The top ten clones hold more than 20% of a sample with hundreds of thousands of clones, about 92% of them seen once. The naive CD8 subset, CD45RO-negative cells positively selected for CCR7, excluded terminally differentiated effector memory CD45RA+ cells. Sequencing used naive CD8+ T cells sorted from blood. The receptor source for this set is a man between 25 and 39 years old in good health.

J is TRBJ2-2 and V is TRBV4-2; D may match TRBD1 or TRBD2 (6 bases each). The V end was cut by 3 bases, the J end by 3 bases, with 11 bases between. The CDR3 contains 15 residues. The germline V gene has CDR1 LGHNA and CDR2 YNFKEQ. Written as DNA, the CDR3 is TGTGCCAGCAGCCAGAGAAGGGGGGACACCGGGGAGCTGTTTTTT. Protein product: CASSQRRGDTGELFF.

V is TRBV4-3 and J is TRBJ2-1; D remains unclear. CDR1 and CDR2 from the germline V gene are LGHNA and YSLEER. CDR3 length: 15 amino acids. V lost 1 base, J lost 8 bases, and 15 bases lay in between. In DNA, the CDR3 is TGCGCCAGCAGCCAAGGGTCGATAGTCGACCATGAGCAGTTCTTC. Protein product: CASSQGSIVDHEQFF.

V and J are TRBV29-1 and TRBJ2-7; maybe TRBD2 (5 bases). This CDR3 has 13 residues. Trimming took off 4 bases at V and 1 base at J, with 11 bases between the two ends. Germline CDR1 and CDR2: SQVTM and ANQGSEA. CDR3 loop: CSVVTGRSYEQYF. CDR3 nucleotides: TGCAGCGTTGTAACGGGGAGATCCTACGAGCAGTACTTC.

The chain has TRBV27 and TRBJ2-7, with TRBD1 matching over 11 bases. This CDR3 is built from 14 residues. The trim removed 5 bases at V and 6 bases at J, leaving 6 bases unmatched. CDR1 MNHEY and CDR2 SMNVEV come from the germline V gene (reference sequence). The CDR3 loop is CASSPDRGQFEQYF. The CDR3, as DNA: TGTGCCAGCAGTCCGGACAGGGGGCAATTCGAGCAGTACTTC.

About this clone: At the DNA level, this CDR3 is encoded by other sequences in the same sample as well. The chain couples TRBV7-9 to TRBJ2-3; D gene ambiguous. In germline, CDR1 is SEHNR, CDR2 FQNEAQ (reference sequence). V was pared by 1 base and J by 4 bases, with 3 bases between. The CDR3 is 12 residues long. CDR3 residues: CASSLGADTQYF. The CDR3 DNA reads TGTGCCAGCAGCTTAGGTGCAGATACGCAGTATTTT.

This chain joins TRBV7-9 and TRBJ1-1, with 7 bases fitting TRBD1. J gave up 6 bases and V 4 bases, and 14 bases lay outside the gene matches. This CDR3 spans 16 amino acids. CDR1 and CDR2 (germline): SEHNR, FQNEAQ (reference sequence). This chain's CDR3 is CASSSITQGSVPEAFF. For the CDR3, the DNA is TGTGCCAGCAGCTCGATCACACAGGGGAGTGTCCCTGAAGCTTTCTTT.

The chain is built from TRBV9 and TRBJ1-1; D ambiguous. The germline V gene encodes CDR1 SGDLS and CDR2 YYNGEE. There are 15 residues in the CDR3. V was shortened by 0 bases and J by 0 bases, with 9 bases between the two germline ends. In nucleotides, the CDR3 is TGTGCCAGCAGCGTAGGAGTCAGCATGAACACTGAAGCTTTCTTT. Translation gives CASSVGVSMNTEAFF.

This clone was seen only once. The V call is TRBV14, the J call TRBJ2-1; D is undetermined. This CDR3 region has 13 residues. Trimming took 4 bases from V and 10 from J, leaving 14 bases between them. Germline V gene data show CDR1 as SGHDN and CDR2 as FVKESK. CDR3 sequence reads: CASSPFSRVEQFF. CDR3 nucleotides: TGTGCCAGCAGCCCCTTCTCAAGGGTCGAGCAGTTCTTC.

The chain uses TRBV11-2 and TRBJ2-7, with 8 bases identical to TRBD1. CDR1 is SGHAT, CDR2 FQNNGV, per germline. J lost 3 bases, V lost 5 bases, and 6 bases had no gene match. This CDR3 is built from 14 residues. The CDR3 protein is CASSGTGHNYEQYF. CDR3 nucleotides: TGTGCCAGCAGCGGGACAGGACATAACTACGAGCAGTACTTC.

This chain joins TRBV29-1 and TRBJ1-1; D is unresolved. V lost 1 base to trimming and J lost 1 base, with 10 bases between them. This CDR3 has 14 residues. Per germline, CDR1 SQVTM and CDR2 ANQGSEA. CDR3 protein: CSVEGWGGNTEAFF. CDR3 coding DNA: TGCAGCGTTGAAGGGTGGGGTGGGAACACTGAAGCTTTCTTT.

The chain links TRBV29-1 to TRBJ2-1, with 9 bases lining up with TRBD1. The germline gives CDR1 SQVTM, CDR2 ANQGSEA. The trim removed 1 base at V and 6 bases at J, leaving 7 bases unmatched. CDR3 length: 15 residues. This chain's CDR3 is CSVEVWTGAGNEQFF. For the CDR3, the DNA is TGCAGCGTTGAAGTCTGGACAGGGGCAGGCAATGAGCAGTTCTTC.

The rearrangement joins TRBV10-1 to TRBJ2-7; D not resolved. Germline V gene data show CDR1 as WNHNN and CDR2 as SYGVQD (reference sequence). CDR3 length equals 13 residues. The V gene lost 0 bases and the J gene lost 4 bases, with 7 bases spanning the gap. The CDR3 DNA follows: TGCGCCAGCAGTGAGTCGGAACATTACGAGCAGTACTTC. This translates into CASSESEHYEQYF.

This rearrangement joins TRBV9 to TRBJ2-7; unclear D gene. The CDR3 has 11 amino acids. The V gene's germline CDR1 is SGDLS and CDR2 YYNGEE. Trimming removed 7 bases at V and 3 bases at J, with 8 bases between. The CDR3 loop reads CASGPSYEQYF. The CDR3 DNA sequence: TGTGCCAGCGGCCCCAGCTACGAGCAGTACTTC.

J is TRBJ2-3 and V is TRBV4-2; maybe TRBD1 (5 bases). This CDR3 contains 16 residues. V lost 3 bases to trimming and J lost 0 bases, with 13 bases between them. Germline V gene lookup returns CDR1 LGHNA and CDR2 YNFKEQ. The CDR3: CASSQGRLASTDTQYF. CDR3 nucleotides: TGTGCCAGCAGCCAGGGGCGACTGGCTAGCACAGATACGCAGTATTTT.

The genes are TRBV5-4 and TRBJ2-3; D unclear. This CDR3 comprises 12 residues. Germline-derived CDR1 and CDR2 are SGHNT and YYREEE (reference sequence). Trimming removed 7 bases at V and 0 bases at J, with 6 bases between. The CDR3 sequence: CASGSSTDTQYF. CDR3 bases: TGTGCCAGCGGATCTAGCACAGATACGCAGTATTTT.

As DNA, the CDR3 is TGTGCCAGCAATCACAGGGGGAACACTGAAGCTTTCTTT. Translating it yields CASNHRGNTEAFF. J is TRBJ1-1 and V is TRBV21-1; the D call of TRBD1 is as the table states it, not checked on the DNA. TRBV21-1 is termed a pseudogene. CDR3 length equals 13 residues.

V usage is TRBV11-2 and J usage is TRBJ2-1, with a weak D call TRBD2 (5 bases). CDR1 and CDR2 from the germline V gene are SGHAT and FQNNGV. The CDR3 runs to 15 residues. The V end was cut by 6 bases, the J end by 5 bases, with 17 bases between. Here the CDR3 reads CASRLVGKVNNEQFF. The CDR3 nucleotides read TGTGCCAGCAGACTAGTCGGTAAAGTAAACAATGAGCAGTTCTTC.

The chain employs TRBV19 and TRBJ2-2; D is unresolved. This CDR3 spans 20 amino acids. The V gene's germline CDR1 is LNHDA and CDR2 SQIVND (reference sequence). With 3 bases removed from V and 1 base from J, the gap between germline ends came to 24 bases. The DNA of the CDR3 is TGTGCCAGTAGTATTTACTTTGCACGGACGGATGAAGAGAACACCGGGGAGCTGTTTTTT. It translates to CASSIYFARTDEENTGELFF.

This chain links TRBV27 with TRBJ1-5; D unresolved. The germline V gene has CDR1 MNHEY and CDR2 SMNVEV (reference sequence). Between the trimmed V and J ends, which lost 5 bases and 0 bases, there was a span of 8 bases. This CDR3 is built from 14 residues. The chain's CDR3 is CASSTEGSNQPQHF. In DNA, the CDR3 is TGTGCCAGCAGTACCGAGGGTAGCAATCAGCCCCAGCATTTT.

The rearrangement joins TRBV13 to TRBJ2-2; 8 bases match TRBD2. Germline-derived CDR1 and CDR2 are PRHDT and FYEKMQ (reference sequence). The V gene end was trimmed by 2 bases and the J gene end by 3 bases; junction bases not matched to a gene: 8. There are 17 residues in the CDR3. The CDR3 coding sequence is TGTGCCAGCAGCTTAACCGCGGGAGGAGGTTACACCGGGGAGCTGTTTTTT. The encoded protein is CASSLTAGGGYTGELFF. The full variable domain, completed using reference TRBV13 and TRBJ2-2, is AAGVIQSPRHLIKEKRETATLKCYPIPRHDTVYWYQQGPGQDPQFLISFYEKMQSDKGSIPDRFSAQQFSDYHSELNMSSLELGDSALYFCASSLTAGGGYTGELFFGEGSRLTVL.

The V call is TRBV7-2, the J call TRBJ2-5; 8 nucleotides line up with TRBD1. This CDR3 has 15 amino acids. The germline V gene has CDR1 SGHTA and CDR2 FQGNSA. V lost 1 base, J lost 5 bases, and 6 bases stayed unmatched. The CDR3 sequence is CASSLVQGARETQYF. The CDR3 DNA reads as TGTGCCAGCAGCTTAGTGCAGGGGGCGCGGGAGACCCAGTACTTC. Full variable domain (outside the CDR3, taken from reference TRBV7-2 and TRBJ2-5): GAGVSQSPSNKVTEKGKDVELRCDPISGHTALYWYRQSLGQGLEFLIYFQGNSAPDKSGLPSDRFSAERTGGSVSTLTIQRTQQEDSAVYLCASSLVQGARETQYFGPGTRLLVL.

The chain couples TRBV14 to TRBJ2-7; D gene uncertain. Germline loops: CDR1 SGHDN, CDR2 FVKESK. The ends were cut back, 2 bases at V and 3 bases at J, with 5 bases in the middle. This CDR3 is built from 12 residues. The CDR3 region is CASSQIGYEQYF. CDR3 bases: TGTGCCAGCAGCCAAATAGGCTACGAGCAGTACTTC.

This chain connects TRBV19 to TRBJ2-2, with unresolved D. The V gene's germline CDR1 is LNHDA and CDR2 SQIVND (reference sequence). Between the trimmed V and J ends, which lost 7 bases and 6 bases, there was a span of 12 bases. The CDR3 sequence is 13 residues long. The CDR3 here is CASTGSSAGELFF. The CDR3 DNA is TGTGCCAGTACCGGGTCCAGCGCCGGGGAGCTGTTTTTT.

The genes are TRBV13 and TRBJ1-1; the D is unclear. Germline CDR1 reads PRHDT; CDR2 reads FYEKMQ (reference sequence). Deletions cut 0 bases from V and 2 bases from J, with 7 bases between. This CDR3 comprises 14 residues. The CDR3 loop reads CASSLGEGNTEAFF. The CDR3 DNA reads as TGTGCCAGCAGCTTAGGCGAGGGAAACACTGAAGCTTTCTTT. The complete variable domain, with remaining parts taken from reference TRBV13 and TRBJ1-1, reads AAGVIQSPRHLIKEKRETATLKCYPIPRHDTVYWYQQGPGQDPQFLISFYEKMQSDKGSIPDRFSAQQFSDYHSELNMSSLELGDSALYFCASSLGEGNTEAFFGQGTRLTVV.

This chain uses TRBV9 with TRBJ2-1; the match to TRBD2 covers 9 bases. This CDR3 contains 17 residues. V lost 3 bases to trimming and J lost 7 bases; unmatched junction nucleotides: 14. CDR1 and CDR2 from the germline V gene are SGDLS and YYNGEE. For the CDR3, the DNA is TGTGCCAGCAGCGCAGTGGGGGGTGGTAGCGGGAGAAATGAGCAGTTCTTC. Residues: CASSAVGGGSGRNEQFF.

On this clone: The junction and the germline gene differ at one end; a read error may be behind it. The chain joins TRBV6-6 to TRBJ2-2; a weak D match, TRBD2 (6 bases). This CDR3 contains 12 residues. Germline V gene lookup returns CDR1 MNHNY and CDR2 SVGAGI (reference sequence). CDR3 bases: TGTGCCAGCAGTTACTCTACAGCAACGGGGGTTTTT. It codes for CASSYSTATGVF.

V usage is TRBV11-2 and J usage is TRBJ2-7; 11 nucleotides agree with TRBD2. V was clipped by 5 bases and J by 1 base; unmatched bases: 13. From germline, CDR1 is SGHAT and CDR2 FQNNGV. The CDR3 is made up of 18 amino acids. CDR3 DNA sequence: TGTGCCAGCAGCCCATCACATGGGACTAGCGGAATGTCCTACGAGCAGTACTTC. Translating it yields CASSPSHGTSGMSYEQYF.

This clone was counted a single time. The J gene is TRBJ2-1, the V gene TRBV5-5; D perhaps matches TRBD2 (6 bases). V lost 2 bases, J lost 8 bases, and 23 bases lay in between. CDR3 length equals 17 residues. Germline CDR1 is SGHKS and CDR2 is YYEKEE (reference sequence). CDR3 region: CASSFSGSGTLGDEQFF. The CDR3 region has the DNA TGTGCCAGCAGCTTCTCAGGTAGCGGCACCCTCGGGGATGAGCAGTTCTTC.

The CDR3 loop is CASSLVVGYEQYF. CDR3 bases: TGTGCCAGCAGTCTAGTTGTAGGGTACGAGCAGTACTTC. This chain links TRBV27 with TRBJ2-7; D call uncertain. Germline V gene data show CDR1 as MNHEY and CDR2 as SMNVEV (reference sequence). The length of the CDR3 is 13 residues. V gave up 5 bases and J gave up 4 bases, with 12 bases separating them.

The chain joins TRBV10-3 to TRBJ2-1, with TRBD2 matching over 7 bases. The trim removed 3 bases at V and 2 bases at J, leaving 4 bases unmatched. CDR3 length: 15 residues. The germline V gene has CDR1 ENHRY and CDR2 SYGVKD. The CDR3 DNA reads as TGTGCCATCAGTGATTCTAGCGGAGCCTACAATGAGCAGTTCTTC. Translated: CAISDSSGAYNEQFF.

The V call is TRBV5-4, the J call TRBJ2-5; D unresolved. The CDR3 is 15 amino acids. Trimming pared 5 bases from V and 0 bases from J, leaving 14 bases between. Germline CDR1 is SGHNT and CDR2 is YYREEE (reference sequence). This CDR3 reads CASRSTPPYQETQYF. DNA for the CDR3: TGTGCCAGCAGATCAACTCCCCCGTACCAAGAGACCCAGTACTTC.